The T cell receptor beta chain under discussion was sequenced for a study of blood T cells in healthy people across ages. The CDR3 consists of 16 residues. In germline, CDR1 is SGHTA, CDR2 FQGNSA. V lost 5 bases to trimming and J lost 0 bases; unmatched junction nucleotides: 5. Individuals who donated were healthy Caucasians from Russia aged roughly 6 to 100. Combining a sample-barcoded 5' primer with a J-beta primer mix, a second PCR ran for about 7 to 12 cycles. TCRdb reprocessed the 5' RACE reads via MiXCR and lists one record per CDR3 protein. The data contain around 940,000 distinct CDR3 sequences, roughly 51% of them singletons.

Sequencing used blood. V usage is TRBV7-2 and J usage is TRBJ1-5, with 9 bases aligning to TRBD1. This TCR was sampled from a woman between 55 and 75 years old in good health. The CDR3 bases are TGTGCCAGCAGCGACAGGGGGGGTCATAGCAATCAGCCCCAGCATTTT. Encoded protein: CASSDRGGHSNQPQHF.